What follows are 23 T cell receptor beta chains derived from one specimen sequenced in a study of shared clonotypes between healthy human individuals. Only in-frame clones appear in the TCRdb table, and some are missing; sequencing was by immunoSEQ multiplex PCR. The sample lists 1.4 million to 1.5 million clones, 95% to 97% seen once, with roughly 1.2% in the top ten. Sequencing input: naive CD4+ T cells sorted from blood. Subset specified: CD45RA+ positively selected. Receptors originate from a man aged 30 to 39 in good health.

The V call is TRBV29-1, the J call TRBJ1-4; weak D call: TRBD1 (5 bases). CDR3 length: 12 residues. The germline V gene encodes CDR1 SQVTM and CDR2 ANQGSEA. Trimming shortened V by 6 bases and J by 5 bases, and 10 bases separated the two germline ends. The CDR3 here is CSVGGRNEKLFF. In DNA, the CDR3 is TGCAGCGTGGGGGGAAGGAATGAAAAACTGTTTTTT.

The J gene is TRBJ2-7, the V gene TRBV7-8; possible D gene TRBD2, 5 bases. Trimming took off 2 bases at V and 0 bases at J, with 5 bases between the two ends. The CDR3 has 13 amino acids. CDR1 and CDR2 (germline): SGHVS, FQNEAQ. CDR3 DNA sequence: TGTGCCAGCAGCTTAAGCGGCTCCTACGAGCAGTACTTC. Translated, it gives CASSLSGSYEQYF.

This chain uses TRBV5-6 with TRBJ1-4; the D gene is possibly TRBD1 (6 bases). V was cut by 2 bases and J by 5 bases, with 13 bases left in between. CDR1 is SGHDT, CDR2 YYEEEE, per germline. CDR3 length: 15 amino acids. The CDR3 here is CASSFLTGPNEKLFF. The CDR3 DNA sequence: TGTGCCAGCAGCTTTTTGACAGGACCGAATGAAAAACTGTTTTTT.

The chain links TRBV6-1 to TRBJ2-5, with D unclear. The germline CDR1 and CDR2 sequences are MNHNS and SASEGT. This CDR3 has 12 amino acids. Trimming pared 2 bases from V and 6 bases from J, leaving 7 bases between. CDR3 nucleotide sequence: TGTGCCAGCAGTGAACCCCACCAGACCCAGTACTTC. It encodes CASSEPHQTQYF.

The gene calls are TRBV27 and TRBJ2-7; 8 bases line up with TRBD1. The CDR3 has 14 residues. Per the germline V gene, CDR1 is MNHEY and CDR2 is SMNVEV (reference sequence). Germline trimming cut 5 bases from V and 5 bases from J; bases unmatched to any gene: 8. CDR3 sequence: CASSPRTGRNEQYF. CDR3 nucleotides: TGTGCCAGCAGTCCCCGGACAGGGAGGAACGAGCAGTACTTC.

This clone was observed once. The CDR3 nucleotides read TGCGCCAGCAGCCAAGATCTTTCTGTGACAGGGCATGAAAAACTGTTTTTT. Translating it yields CASSQDLSVTGHEKLFF. The chain is built from TRBV4-3 and TRBJ1-4; 7 bases line up with TRBD1. J gave up 6 bases and V 0 bases, and 10 bases lay outside the gene matches. CDR3 length: 17 residues. CDR1 and CDR2 from the germline V gene are LGHNA and YSLEER.

The chain couples TRBV28 to TRBJ1-2; no firm D call. V lost 4 bases and J lost 0, with 9 bases in between. CDR1 is MDHEN and CDR2 is SYDVKM in the germline V gene. The CDR3 length is 14 residues. Here the CDR3 reads CASSSQTPNYGYTF. CDR3 bases: TGTGCCAGCAGTTCGCAGACTCCTAACTATGGCTACACCTTC.

The chain joins TRBV10-2 to TRBJ2-5, with TRBD2 matching 11 bases. Trimming removed 4 bases from V and 3 bases from J; junction bases left unmatched: 4. There are 15 residues in the CDR3. Germline CDR1 is WSHSY and CDR2 is SAAADI. CDR3 residues: CASSVAGGLKETQYF. CDR3 sequence (DNA): TGCGCCAGCAGTGTAGCGGGAGGGCTCAAAGAGACCCAGTACTTC.

The chain has TRBV10-3 and TRBJ1-4, with D perhaps TRBD1 (6 bases). Germline V lookup: CDR1 ENHRY, CDR2 SYGVKD. Trimming removed 5 bases at V and 6 bases at J, with 16 bases between. The CDR3 length is 15 residues. CDR3 loop: CAISSGRGTDEKLFF. The DNA of the CDR3 is TGTGCCATCAGTTCCGGCAGGGGTACGGATGAAAAACTGTTTTTT.

CDR3 nucleotide sequence: TGTGCCAGCAGCTTTAGGTCAGCCTCTCCCCTCGAGCAGTACTTC. It translates to CASSFRSASPLEQYF. V is TRBV5-6 and J is TRBJ2-7; D remains ambiguous. V was trimmed by 2 bases and J by 6 bases, leaving 18 bases between them. The CDR3 totals 15 residues. Germline CDR1 and CDR2: SGHDT and YYEEEE.

The chain employs TRBV2 and TRBJ2-1, with D possibly TRBD2 on 6 matching bases. The CDR3 is 15 residues long. Germline V gene data show CDR1 as SNHLY and CDR2 as FYNNEI. Trimming removed 6 bases at V and 2 bases at J, with 14 bases between. CDR3 DNA: TGTGCCAGCAGGCTACTTCGGGGGACCTACAATGAGCAGTTCTTC. Residues: CASRLLRGTYNEQFF.

Concerning this clone: The sample holds other DNA sequences that translate to the same CDR3. The chain joins TRBV19 to TRBJ1-1; no clear D. Germline V gene data show CDR1 as LNHDA and CDR2 as SQIVND (reference sequence). The CDR3 is 13 residues long. V was clipped by 1 base and J by 1 base, with 4 bases between them. The CDR3 DNA reads TGTGCCAGTAGTATAGGGAGGAACACTGAAGCTTTCTTT. It specifies CASSIGRNTEAFF.

This chain connects TRBV13 to TRBJ1-4, with D maybe TRBD1 (5 bases). The CDR3 consists of 14 residues. Trimming removed 7 bases at V and 8 bases at J, with 17 bases between. CDR1 and CDR2 (germline): PRHDT, FYEKMQ (reference sequence). For the CDR3, the DNA is TGTGCCAGCACTTTACTAGGGGAGGGGGAAAAACTGTTTTTT. This encodes CASTLLGEGEKLFF.

The chain links TRBV7-9 to TRBJ2-3, with D possibly being TRBD2 (5 bases). Germline V lookup: CDR1 SEHNR, CDR2 FQNEAQ (reference sequence). V was cut by 5 bases and J by 0 bases, with 9 bases left in between. The CDR3 totals 14 residues. The CDR3 sequence is CASSARGSTDTQYF. In DNA form, the CDR3 reads TGTGCCAGCAGCGCCCGGGGTAGCACAGATACGCAGTATTTT.

CDR3 sequence reads: CASSLGLADTDTQYF. CDR3 in DNA: TGTGCCAGCAGCTTGGGACTAGCGGACACAGATACGCAGTATTTT. The V call is TRBV5-6, the J call TRBJ2-3, with 9 bases that match TRBD2. The CDR3 length is 15 residues. V gave up 0 bases and J gave up 2 bases; unmatched junction bases: 1. From germline, CDR1 is SGHDT and CDR2 YYEEEE.

This chain connects TRBV25-1 to TRBJ2-5, with D unclear. The V end lost 4 bases, the J end lost 2 bases, and 14 bases lay between the germline ends. CDR3 size: 15 residues. Per germline, CDR1 MGHDK and CDR2 SYGVNS. The CDR3 sequence is CASSGITEIQETQYF. The CDR3 nucleotides read TGTGCCAGCAGTGGGATTACAGAGATTCAAGAGACCCAGTACTTC.

This clone was detected only once. The V and J genes are TRBV11-3 and TRBJ2-1, with TRBD1 identical over 11 bases. The V segment lost 5 bases and the J segment 5 bases; nucleotides outside the gene matches: 11. Germline CDR1 and CDR2: SGHNT and YENEEA. This CDR3 has 17 residues. The CDR3 coding sequence is TGTGCCAGCAGCCCTGGGCGAGGACAGGGGGCAAACAATGAGCAGTTCTTC. Residues: CASSPGRGQGANNEQFF.

This clone has just a few counts. This same CDR3 is encoded by further DNA sequences in the sample. This CDR3 reads CASSLSGNQPQHF. The CDR3 DNA reads TGTGCCAGCAGCTTATCGGGAAATCAGCCCCAGCATTTT. The chain uses TRBV7-9 and TRBJ1-5; D is unclear. Looked up from germline, CDR1 is SEHNR and CDR2 is FQNEAQ (reference sequence). CDR3 length: 13 residues. V was cut by 2 bases and J by 4 bases, with 6 bases left in between.

The genes are TRBV6-1 and TRBJ1-4; D call uncertain. The CDR3 length is 17 residues. From germline, CDR1 is MNHNS and CDR2 SASEGT. The ends were cut back, 0 bases at V and 5 bases at J, with 16 bases in the middle. CDR3 sequence: CASSEASQIRLNEKLFF. The CDR3 DNA sequence: TGTGCCAGCAGTGAAGCTTCGCAGATACGATTGAATGAAAAACTGTTTTTT.

CDR3 nucleotide sequence: TGTGCCAGCAGCGCGACTAGCCGCTTGAGAGAGACCCAGTACTTC. This translates into CASSATSRLRETQYF. The chain employs TRBV9 and TRBJ2-5; 7 bases fit TRBD2. V lost 3 bases, J lost 4 bases, and 9 bases stayed unmatched. Germline values: CDR1 SGDLS, CDR2 YYNGEE. The CDR3 has 15 amino acids.

The V and J genes are TRBV5-1 and TRBJ2-7, with a tentative D call TRBD1 (5 bases). This CDR3 is 16 amino acids long. Germline V gene lookup returns CDR1 SGHRS and CDR2 YFSETQ. V lost 2 bases, J lost 3 bases, and 18 bases lay in between. CDR3 region: CASSFGSGQGFYEQYF. In DNA form, the CDR3 reads TGCGCCAGCAGCTTTGGGTCCGGGCAGGGCTTCTACGAGCAGTACTTC.

The genes are TRBV28 and TRBJ1-2, with 8 bases lining up with TRBD1. The CDR3 sequence is 14 residues long. The V gene's germline CDR1 is MDHEN and CDR2 SYDVKM. The trim removed 6 bases at V and 5 bases at J, leaving 8 bases unmatched. The CDR3 sequence is CASSIDGTGYGYTF. CDR3 bases: TGTGCCAGCAGCATCGATGGGACAGGATATGGCTACACCTTC.

This clone was counted once. V is TRBV11-2 and J is TRBJ2-5, with D perhaps matching TRBD2 (7 bases). V gave up 4 bases and J gave up 5 bases, with 26 bases separating them. CDR3 length equals 18 residues. CDR1 and CDR2 from the germline V gene are SGHAT and FQNNGV. In DNA form, the CDR3 reads TGTGCCAGCAGCTCCACATCCTTAGGGGGGGCGCGAGTGGAGACCCAGTACTTC. Its translation is CASSSTSLGGARVETQYF.